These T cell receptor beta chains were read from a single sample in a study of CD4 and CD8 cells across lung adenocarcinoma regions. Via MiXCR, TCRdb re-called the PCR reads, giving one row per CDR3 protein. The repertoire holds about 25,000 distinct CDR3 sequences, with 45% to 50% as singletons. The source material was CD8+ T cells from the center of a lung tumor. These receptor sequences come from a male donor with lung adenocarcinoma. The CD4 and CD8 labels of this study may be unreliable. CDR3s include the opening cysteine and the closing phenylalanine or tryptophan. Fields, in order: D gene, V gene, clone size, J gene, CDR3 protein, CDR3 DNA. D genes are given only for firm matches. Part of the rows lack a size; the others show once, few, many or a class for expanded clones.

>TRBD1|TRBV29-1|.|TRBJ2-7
CSAQGQAYEQYF
TGCAGCGCTCAGGGACAGGCCTACGAGCAGTACTTC
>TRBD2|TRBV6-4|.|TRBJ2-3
CASSDPGLGTDTQYF
TGTGCCAGCAGTGACCCGGGACTAGGCACAGATACGCAGTATTTT
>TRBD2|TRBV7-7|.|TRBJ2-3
CASSLAGGGADTQYF
TGTGCTAGCAGCCTAGCGGGAGGAGGAGCAGATACGCAGTATTTT
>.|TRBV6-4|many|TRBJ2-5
CASSVPPSEMKETQYF
TGTGCCAGCAGTGTCCCCCCTAGCGAGATGAAAGAGACCCAGTACTTC
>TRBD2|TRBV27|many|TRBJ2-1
CASSFGSGSFNEQFF
TGTGCCAGCAGTTTCGGTAGCGGGAGTTTCAATGAGCAGTTCTTC
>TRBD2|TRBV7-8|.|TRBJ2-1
CASTAGGLSGNEQFF
TGTGCCAGCACGGCGGGAGGGTTGAGTGGTAATGAGCAGTTCTTC
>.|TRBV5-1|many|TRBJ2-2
CASTEQGDTGELFF
TGCGCCAGCACCGAACAGGGAGACACCGGGGAGCTGTTTTTT
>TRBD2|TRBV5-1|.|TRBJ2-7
CGRGPGGRGRDTQYF
TGCGGCAGGGGCCCGGGGGGGCGGGGCCGAGATACGCAGTACTTC
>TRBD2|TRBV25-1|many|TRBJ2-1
CASSRGRAEEQFF
TGTGCCAGCAGCCGCGGGAGGGCCGAGGAGCAGTTCTTC
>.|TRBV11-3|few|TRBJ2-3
CASSFGRAGGHTDTQYF
TGTGCCAGCAGCTTCGGAAGAGCCGGGGGGCACACAGATACGCAGTATTTT
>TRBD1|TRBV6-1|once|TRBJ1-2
CASKDRGHGYTF
TGTGCCAGCAAAGACAGGGGGCATGGCTACACCTTC
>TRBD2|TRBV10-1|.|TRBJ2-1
CASSEKREGLYEQFF
TGCGCCAGCAGTGAGAAGCGGGAGGGCCTTTACGAGCAGTTCTTC
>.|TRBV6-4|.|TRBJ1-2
CASRDSHYGYTF
TGTGCCAGCAGGGACTCCCACTATGGCTACACCTTC
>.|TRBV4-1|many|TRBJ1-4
CASSNTERNEKLFF
TGCGCCAGCAGCAACACTGAGCGTAATGAAAAACTGTTTTTT